The entry below describes one T cell receptor beta chain. It lacks a known antigen. There are no base qualities to consult, and no much larger clone falls within one base. The trial excluded patients who had a history of autoimmune disease or were on systemic immunosuppression. Peripheral blood for TCR sequencing was drawn from every dose cohort at baseline, at cycle 4 day 1 and at cycle 7 day 1. Samples came from an open-label, multicenter, first-in-human phase I dose-escalation trial of ivuxolimab. Adults with locally advanced or metastatic melanoma, renal cell carcinoma, hepatocellular carcinoma or head and neck squamous cell carcinoma were enrolled in the trial. Before TCR sequencing, CD4+ and CD8+ T cells were separately sorted from peripheral blood. These data are taken from a study of OX40 agonist ivuxolimab in advanced cancers. At the level of the whole study: Ivuxolimab, which targeted the costimulatory receptor OX40 (CD134), was an agonistic, fully human IgG2 monoclonal antibody. Intravenous ivuxolimab was administered to patients every 2 weeks at six dose levels: 0.01, 0.1, 0.3, 1.5, 3 and 10 mg/kg. Of the approximately 54 patients in dose escalation, approximately 20 had hepatocellular carcinoma, roughly 15 had melanoma, 9 had renal cell carcinoma and 9 had head and neck cancer. The dose-escalation cohort was about 87% male with a mean age of around 62 years, ranging from roughly 23 to 90. Patients were allowed to have had prior anti-PD-1, anti-PD-L1 or anti-CTLA-4 therapy, and approximately 40% of the dose-escalation patients had previously received checkpoint inhibitors. Three dose-escalation patients achieved partial responses, one with hepatocellular carcinoma and two with cutaneous melanoma. Peripheral TCRbeta sequencing aimed to test whether ivuxolimab altered TCR sequence diversity and caused clonal T-cell expansion. The paper describes the monotherapy dose-escalation part (N of about 54 patients) of the phase I trial of ivuxolimab. On the study overall, not on this receptor specifically: Low levels of normalized T-cell clonal expansion were also seen in some nonresponding patients. After ivuxolimab, expanded clones were on average more numerous among CD8+ T cells than among CD4+ T cells. Partial responders in the 0.1-3.0 mg/kg groups had among the lowest normalized peripheral clonal expansion, especially among CD8+ T cells. The antigen specificity of the clonally expanded peripheral T cells was not determined. At doses of 0.1 to 3.0 mg/kg, clonal expansion of both CD4+ and CD8+ T cells in blood was seen between baseline and week 6.

The germline V gene yields SGHNT for CDR1 and YENEEA for CDR2. Measured from the cysteine to the phenylalanine, the CDR3 is 16 residues long. This entry keeps only the CDR3 DNA: 48 bases, framed from base 1. Deletion took 1 base off V and 8 bases off J, with a span of 17 bases between the germline ends. Genomic DNA was extracted from sorted cells for sequencing of the TCRbeta CDR3 region. The immunoSEQ Assay was used for sequencing of TCRbeta CDR3 regions. This is the immuneACCESS table as TCRdb keeps it, with only in-frame sequences that have V and J called. A part of the clones is gone; compared with another copy, unresolved V genes explain less than half, and the rest is unexplained. Within this sample are some 80,000 clones, with roughly 82% of them counted one time only. The ten largest clones capture under 7.5% of the sample.

The chain couples TRBV11-3 to TRBJ1-4; TRBD1 is a possible D gene, resting on 5 matching bases. This specimen was CD4+ or CD8+ T cells sorted from blood, taken in a trial of the OX40 agonist ivuxolimab. The sequence derives from an adult with an advanced solid tumor such as melanoma, head and neck, liver or kidney cancer. The DNA is TGTGCCAGCAGCTTAGTATTGCGGACAAAGCCAGAAAAACTGTTTTTT. Its protein is CASSLVLRTKPEKLFF.